The next 30 T cell receptor beta chains were all read from a single sample in a study of regulatory T cells in long-lasting Graves disease. Arm-PCR of CDR3 regions and iRepertoire HTBI primers were the basis on which TCR beta libraries were built. TCRdb reanalysed the multiplex PCR reads using MiXCR and keeps one entry per CDR3 protein. This table holds around 250,000 distinct CDR3 sequences, approximately 18% found once. The time point is: newly diagnosed GD, antithyroid drugs for less than 3 months. Generation of the TCR library employed RNA extracted from PBMCs. These data also featured in a second study, about T cells in Graves' hyperthyroidism and ophthalmopathy.

The sample here was peripheral blood mononuclear cells (PBMCs), taken at new diagnosis, from a patient treated with antithyroid drugs. These receptor sequences come from a woman in her twenties or thirties with Graves disease.

In the case of this clonotype: This likely comes from a read error, as the CDR3 has no conserved phenylalanine or tryptophan at its end. This chain joins TRBV7-2 and TRBJ2-1, with TRBD2 as a possible D gene (5 bases). Near its end, the DNA agrees better with TRBJ2-5, so the J call may be wrong. The germline V gene has CDR1 SGHTA and CDR2 FQGNSA. This CDR3 has 14 amino acids. The CDR3 region is CASSLMREQETQYL. CDR3 DNA: TGTGCCAGCAGCTTAATGAGGGAACAAGAGACCCAGTACCTC.

The chain recombines TRBV3-1 with TRBJ2-5, with a tentative D call TRBD2 (6 bases). V was trimmed by 0 bases and J by 13 bases, leaving 15 bases between them. The CDR3 length is 13 residues. Germline CDR1 is LGHDT and CDR2 is YNNKEL (reference sequence). In nucleotides, the CDR3 is TGTGCCAGCAGCCAAGATCATCGAGGGAGGCTGTACTTC. Translation: CASSQDHRGRLYF.

This clonotype has a handful of counts. The V and J genes are TRBV7-3 and TRBJ2-1, with TRBD2 matching over 8 bases. This CDR3 contains 16 residues. Per the germline V gene, CDR1 is SGHTA and CDR2 is FQGTGA. Trimming took 5 bases from V and 1 from J; bases not matched to a gene: 7. The DNA of the CDR3 is TGTGCCAGCAGCCCTGGGGCGGGGGGATCCTACAATGAGCAGTTCTTC. This sequence encodes CASSPGAGGSYNEQFF.

This chain joins TRBV4-1 and TRBJ2-3; D unresolved. The CDR3 sequence is 15 residues long. Germline V gene data show CDR1 as MGHRA and CDR2 as YSYEKL. V lost 0 bases and J lost 2, with 9 bases in between. The CDR3 region is CASSQEQPSTDTQYF. CDR3 sequence (DNA): TGCGCCAGCAGCCAAGAACAGCCCTCCACAGATACGCAGTATTTT.

This clonotype was recorded at least ten times. The V gene is TRBV20-1, the J gene TRBJ1-2; 7 positions match TRBD1. The CDR3 length is 13 residues. Unmatched junction bases numbered 9, after V lost 3 bases and J lost 8 bases. Germline CDR1 is DFQATT and CDR2 is SNEGSKA (reference sequence). CDR3 sequence: CSASEGQEQGYTF. The DNA for the CDR3 is TGCAGTGCTAGCGAAGGACAGGAACAAGGCTACACCTTC.

CDR3 protein: CAISEDGTGVNSPLHF. The DNA for the CDR3 is TGTGCCATCAGTGAGGACGGGACAGGGGTTAATTCACCCCTCCACTTT. This chain connects TRBV10-3 to TRBJ1-6; 10 positions match TRBD1. Germline values: CDR1 ENHRY, CDR2 SYGVKD. The CDR3 totals 16 residues. V was clipped by 2 bases and J by 6 bases; unmatched bases: 4.

Only a few counts were recorded for this clonotype. V usage is TRBV9 and J usage is TRBJ2-1, with 7 bases that match TRBD1. Looked up from germline, CDR1 is SGDLS and CDR2 is YYNGEE. The CDR3 has 15 amino acids. V was clipped by 0 bases and J by 6 bases; unmatched bases: 6. CDR3 amino acids: CASSVDPQGVNEQFF. CDR3 nucleotides: TGTGCCAGCAGCGTAGACCCCCAGGGGGTCAATGAGCAGTTCTTC. The whole variable domain, filled in from reference TRBV9 and TRBJ2-1, reads DSGVTQTPKHLITATGQRVTLRCSPRSGDLSVYWYQQSLDQGLQFLIQYYNGEERAKGNILERFSAQQFPDLHSELNLSSLELGDSALYFCASSVDPQGVNEQFFGPGTRLTVL.

This clonotype was recorded at least ten times. The V gene is TRBV5-1, the J gene TRBJ2-3, with TRBD2 identical over 10 bases. The V and J ends lost 6 bases and 2 bases, in that order; junction bases with no gene match: 6. Germline V CDR1 and CDR2: SGHRS, YFSETQ. This CDR3 spans 15 amino acids. This CDR3 reads CASNLAGVNTDTQYF. DNA of the CDR3: TGCGCCAGCAATCTAGCGGGGGTAAACACAGATACGCAGTATTTT.

This clonotype occurred many times. The rearrangement links TRBV4-1 to TRBJ2-1, with D perhaps TRBD1 (6 bases). The CDR3 loop spans 18 amino acids. Trimming took 1 base from V and 3 from J, leaving 19 bases between them. Germline V lookup: CDR1 MGHRA, CDR2 YSYEKL. The DNA for the CDR3 is TGCGCCAGCAGCCAAGTACCTGGGTGGGGGCCCAACTACAATGAGCAGTTCTTC. Translated: CASSQVPGWGPNYNEQFF.

Many counts were recorded for this clonotype. CDR3 in amino acids: CASSQEAGKYGYTF. CDR3 nucleotide sequence: TGTGCCAGCAGCCAAGAAGCAGGGAAATATGGCTACACCTTC. The gene calls are TRBV3-1 and TRBJ1-2, with D possibly TRBD1 on 5 matching bases. Germline V gives CDR1 LGHDT, CDR2 YNNKEL (reference sequence). Trimming took off 0 bases at V and 5 bases at J, with 10 bases between the two ends. This CDR3 is built from 14 residues.

The chain couples TRBV9 to TRBJ2-5; 12 bases line up with TRBD2. The CDR3 has 16 amino acids. After removal of 3 bases from V and 2 bases from J, the junction contained 5 bases not matched to a gene. CDR1 is SGDLS and CDR2 is YYNGEE in the germline V gene. The CDR3 sequence is CASSGSLAGGQETQYF. CDR3 nucleotides: TGTGCCAGCAGCGGATCACTAGCGGGGGGTCAAGAGACCCAGTACTTC.

This clonotype was picked up a small number of times. A much larger clonotype is one base distant, so this may be a read error. This chain connects TRBV6-1 to TRBJ2-5, with D possibly matching TRBD1 (6 bases). The CDR3 is 12 amino acids. The V gene's germline CDR1 is MNHNS and CDR2 SASEGT. The V end was cut by 6 bases, the J end by 2 bases, with 7 bases between. The CDR3 nucleotides are TGTGCCAGCAGGACAGGTCAAGAGACCCAGTACTTC. It yields the protein CASRTGQETQYF.

This clonotype was detected ten times or more. The V call is TRBV20-1, the J call TRBJ2-3; D is undetermined. Trimming pared 6 bases from V and 5 bases from J, leaving 24 bases between. Germline values: CDR1 DFQATT, CDR2 SNEGSKA (reference sequence). The CDR3 sequence is 16 residues long. The CDR3 spells CSALSQYKSKLDTQYF. The CDR3, as DNA: TGCAGTGCCCTGTCACAATACAAATCAAAGCTAGATACGCAGTATTTT.

This clonotype came up many times. V and J are TRBV4-1 and TRBJ1-5; D uncertain. The CDR3 sequence is 17 residues long. V lost 4 bases and J 2 bases, leaving 18 bases between the germline ends. CDR1 MGHRA and CDR2 YSYEKL come from the germline V gene. The CDR3 spells CASSPWNEVKGNQPQHF. In DNA form, the CDR3 reads TGCGCCAGCAGCCCTTGGAACGAGGTTAAGGGCAATCAGCCCCAGCATTTT.

This clonotype was counted at least ten times. The chain links TRBV3-1 to TRBJ1-2; D remains unclear. CDR1 and CDR2 from the germline V gene are LGHDT and YNNKEL (reference sequence). This CDR3 contains 15 residues. Trimming left V 3 bases short and J 0 bases short, with 11 bases between. CDR3 nucleotide sequence: TGTGCCAGCAGCCACGGACGGCCGGCTAACTATGGCTACACCTTC. As protein: CASSHGRPANYGYTF.

This clonotype was found many times. The rearrangement joins TRBV7-2 to TRBJ1-1, with D perhaps matching TRBD1 (6 bases). Germline values: CDR1 SGHTA, CDR2 FQGNSA. V lost 5 bases and J 0 bases, leaving 10 bases between the germline ends. This CDR3 region has 14 residues. The CDR3 region has the DNA TGTGCCAGCAGCCGGGGACACCTGAACACTGAAGCTTTCTTT. It encodes CASSRGHLNTEAFF. The full variable domain, completed using reference TRBV7-2 and TRBJ1-1, is GAGVSQSPSNKVTEKGKDVELRCDPISGHTALYWYRQSLGQGLEFLIYFQGNSAPDKSGLPSDRFSAERTGGSVSTLTIQRTQQEDSAVYLCASSRGHLNTEAFFGQGTRLTVV.

This clonotype was counted at least ten times. This rearrangement joins TRBV11-2 to TRBJ1-1, with 9 bases lining up with TRBD1. CDR1 and CDR2 (germline): SGHAT, FQNNGV. V lost 4 bases to trimming and J lost 4 bases; unmatched junction nucleotides: 10. The CDR3 runs 16 residues. In DNA, the CDR3 is TGTGCCAGCAGCTGGAACCGGGACAGGGTATCCACTGAAGCTTTCTTT. Encoded protein: CASSWNRDRVSTEAFF.

CDR3 in amino acids: CASSPPGRQFF. The CDR3 DNA follows: TGTGCCAGCAGCCCCCCCGGACGGCAGTTCTTC. The chain recombines TRBV11-2 with TRBJ2-1; D remains ambiguous. CDR1 and CDR2 from the germline V gene are SGHAT and FQNNGV. The CDR3 spans 11 residues. Between the trimmed V and J ends, which lost 5 bases and 12 bases, there was a span of 11 bases.

Concerning this clonotype itself: Possible read error: a much larger clone is one base away. The chain combines TRBV7-3 with TRBJ2-5; D uncertain. The CDR3 runs 13 residues. Germline loops: CDR1 SGHTA, CDR2 FQGTGA. V was trimmed by 1 base and J by 11 bases, leaving 14 bases between them. The CDR3 sequence: CASSLSRYNEQYF. The CDR3 DNA follows: TGTGCCAGCAGCTTAAGTCGCTACAATGAGCAGTACTTC.

This clonotype was recorded many times. This sequence joins TRBV9 and TRBJ1-4; no definite D call. The germline V gene encodes CDR1 SGDLS and CDR2 YYNGEE. The CDR3 runs to 15 residues. With 2 bases removed from V and 5 bases from J, the gap between germline ends came to 13 bases. In DNA, the CDR3 is TGTGCCAGCAGCGTCGGGCCGGAACGGAATGAAAAACTGTTTTTT. Encoded protein: CASSVGPERNEKLFF.

This clonotype was recorded many times. V and J are TRBV18 and TRBJ1-2; 7 bases are a match to TRBD1. V shed 3 bases, J shed 12 bases, and the junction held 16 bases outside the gene matches. The germline V gene encodes CDR1 KGHSH and CDR2 LQKENI. The CDR3 is made up of 15 amino acids. The DNA of the CDR3 is TGTGCCAGCTCACCGTCGTTAGGGGGCTCTTCGATGCACACCTTC. It yields the protein CASSPSLGGSSMHTF.

Note on this clonotype: It is likely a read error: a sequence one base away is far more abundant. This chain connects TRBV12-3 or TRBV12-4 to TRBJ1-5; D is possibly TRBD1 (5 bases). This CDR3 comprises 16 residues. Trimming took 5 bases from V and 1 from J, leaving 15 bases between them. The CDR3 protein is CASSEDGGLSNQPQHF. The DNA for the CDR3 is TGTGCCAGCAGTGAGGACGGGGGTTTAAGCAATCAGCCCCAGCATTTT.

This clonotype was picked up a small number of times. The chain links TRBV29-1 to TRBJ1-1; TRBD1 might be the D (6 bases). Germline V lookup: CDR1 SQVTM, CDR2 ANQGSEA. V shed 7 bases and J shed 6 bases, with 12 bases lying between them. CDR3 length: 11 residues. The CDR3, as DNA: TGCAGCGCTCAAAGGGGGGCTGAAGCTTTCTTT. Encoded protein: CSAQRGAEAFF.

This clonotype showed up many times. The V and J genes are TRBV11-1 and TRBJ2-7; D not certain. The CDR3 has 14 amino acids. V lost 0 bases, J lost 0 bases, and 6 bases lay in between. Germline V gives CDR1 SGHAT, CDR2 FQDESV (reference sequence). The CDR3 loop reads CASSLAADSYEQYF. DNA for the CDR3: TGTGCCAGCAGCTTAGCGGCGGACTCCTACGAGCAGTACTTC. Filled out from reference TRBV11-1 and TRBJ2-7, the complete variable domain reads EAEVAQSPRYKITEKSQAVAFWCDPISGHATLYWYRQILGQGPELLVQFQDESVVDDSQLPKDRFSAERLKGVDSTLKIQPAELGDSAMYLCASSLAADSYEQYFGPGTRLTVT.

With respect to this clonotype: A much larger clonotype is one base distant, so this may be a read error. The chain carries TRBV5-4 and TRBJ1-2; D gene uncertain. The CDR3 has 15 amino acids. Per the germline V gene, CDR1 is SGHNT and CDR2 is YYREEE (reference sequence). The CDR3 nucleotides read TGTGTCAGCAGCTTAGAAACGGGCGGAAACTATGGCTACACCTTC. As protein: CVSSLETGGNYGYTF.

The chain is built from TRBV5-4 and TRBJ1-2, with a weak D call TRBD1 (5 bases). Germline V gene sequence: CDR1 SGHNT, CDR2 YYREEE (reference sequence). Trimming took off 0 bases at V and 6 bases at J, with 12 bases between the two ends. This CDR3 is built from 14 residues. The CDR3 region has the DNA TGTGCCAGCAGCTTGGCCGGGGGGAGCAATGGCTACACCTTC. Protein product: CASSLAGGSNGYTF.

This clonotype was picked up a small number of times. The CDR3 DNA reads as TGTGCCAGCAGAAAGGACAGGCCCGGGGAGCTGTTTTTT. Translated: CASRKDRPGELFF. This chain joins TRBV6-1 and TRBJ2-2; the match to TRBD1 covers 7 bases. CDR3 length: 13 amino acids. V shed 6 bases and J 6 bases; nucleotides not matched to a gene: 4. Germline V gene lookup returns CDR1 MNHNS and CDR2 SASEGT.

As for this clonotype: This is likely a read error, given that the CDR3 carries no conserved phenylalanine or tryptophan at its end. This rearrangement joins TRBV6-2 or TRBV6-3 to TRBJ1-1; D is undetermined. Trimming shortened V by 8 bases and J by 7 bases, and 14 bases separated the two germline ends. In germline, CDR1 is MNHEY, CDR2 SVGEGT. This CDR3 comprises 12 residues. In DNA form, the CDR3 reads TGTGCCAGCTCAAACGGGTGGGGTGAAGCTTTCCTT. This codes for CASSNGWGEAFL.

This clonotype was detected many times. This sequence joins TRBV4-1 and TRBJ2-5, with D unresolved. The CDR3 is 14 residues long. Trimming stripped 6 bases from V and 5 bases from J, with 16 bases between. Germline lookup yields CDR1 MGHRA and CDR2 YSYEKL. The CDR3 coding sequence is TGCGCCAGCAGTCGAAATCAAGACCTGGAGACCCAGTACTTC. This gives the protein CASSRNQDLETQYF.

This clonotype was counted ten times or more. The chain has TRBV2 and TRBJ1-1; D not resolved. CDR1 is SNHLY and CDR2 is FYNNEI in the germline V gene. V was shortened by 6 bases and J by 3 bases, with 11 bases between the two germline ends. The CDR3 has 13 residues. The DNA of the CDR3 is TGTGCCAGCAGAGCGGACTCACACACTGAAGCTTTCTTT. The encoded protein is CASRADSHTEAFF.